The subject of this entry is one T cell receptor (beta chain). Its antigen remains unknown. Profiled with immunoSEQ multiplex PCR; TCRdb holds only in-frame clones, not every one. The table has 250,000 to 350,000 clones, roughly 90% seen once. The sample originates from a study of cytomegalovirus exposure and HLA in healthy donors. Overall study findings and caveats: Later, an analysis found that TCR clusters from the first cohort tended to co-occur in the roughly 110 validation repertoires. Most TCR sequences showed up rarely, but some public TCRs showed up in many donors.

Germline V gene sequence: CDR1 MRHNA, CDR2 SNTAGT. V shed 0 bases and J shed 3 bases, with 8 bases lying between them. The CDR3 runs to 14 residues. The chain joins TRBV6-4 to TRBJ1-2, with a weak D call TRBD1 (6 bases). This receptor was identified in a man aged 25-45 years in good health and CMV-seronegative. The sample was PBMCs. The CDR3, as DNA: TGTGCCAGCAGTGACTCTGGGGGCGACTATGGCTACACCTTC. Translation gives CASSDSGGDYGYTF.